This T cell receptor (beta chain) originates from a study of siplizumab effects on memory and regulatory T cells. Data came from immunoSEQ multiplex PCR; TCRdb stores just in-frame clones and leaves some out. Here the sample spans about 100,000 clones, about 93% being singletons. This receptor was identified in a human donor in good health. Specimen: Tregs sorted from blood.

The CDR3 DNA reads TGTGCCAGTAGTATCAGGTCCCGGGGGAGCAATCAGCCCCAGCATTTT. Translated, it gives CASSIRSRGSNQPQHF. The chain carries TRBV19 and TRBJ1-5; D may be TRBD1 (5 bases). V lost 3 bases to trimming and J lost 1 base, with 13 bases between them. CDR1 and CDR2 from the germline V gene are LNHDA and SQIVND (reference sequence). This CDR3 has 16 residues.